This T cell receptor beta chain was profiled in a study of shared clonotypes between healthy human individuals. Points from the study as a whole: Larger estimated richness was generally recorded for naive subsets relative to memory subsets.

The deep-level immunoSEQ assay was used. Repertoires were generated with immunoSEQ multiplex PCR, while TCRdb's copy carries only in-frame clones and drops some. The repertoire holds around 600,000 clones, with roughly 95% as singletons. J was trimmed by 3 bases and V by 2 bases; bases with no gene match: 2. The CDR3 runs 14 residues. The germline gives CDR1 MDHEN, CDR2 SYDVKM. As concerns this clone: Its antigen is unknown.

Terminally differentiated effector memory CD45RA+ cells were left out of the naive CD8 fraction, which was CD45RO-negative and positively selected for CCR7. This sequence was found in a woman in her 30s in good health. The gene calls are TRBV28 and TRBJ2-7; TRBD2 matches at 9 bases. Sequencing was carried out using naive CD8+ T cells sorted from blood. CDR3 DNA: TGTGCCAGCAGTTTAGGGACTAGCTTCTACGAGCAGTACTTC. Its protein product is CASSLGTSFYEQYF.